The T cell receptor beta chain under discussion was sequenced for a study of T cells in Graves' hyperthyroidism and ophthalmopathy. This CDR3 comprises 13 residues. The germline gives CDR1 SGHTA, CDR2 FQGTGA. This clonotype was recorded at least ten times. No antigen is known for it. A much larger clone lies one base from this, so it may be a read error. RNA transcripts provided the source from which TCR beta CDR3 regions were amplified. With the HTBI primer set, the TCR CDR3 went through a first round of RT-PCR. TCRdb reprocessed the multiplex PCR reads via MiXCR and lists one record per CDR3 protein. Of over 650,000 distinct CDR3 sequences in the sample, about 45% were seen once. General observations from the study: A model built on 13 V-J features separated ophthalmopathy from stable hyperthyroidism. Appearing also in blood were most of the thyroid clonotypes expanded above 0.001. Median prediction lead before ophthalmopathy onset was about 6.5 months with the model.

The rearrangement links TRBV7-3 to TRBJ2-7; 8 bases line up with TRBD1. What was sequenced was peripheral blood or thyroid tissue (not recorded which). The receptor comes from an adult man with Graves' disease, either hyperthyroidism or ophthalmopathy (not recorded which). The DNA of the CDR3 is TGTGCCAGCAGCCTGGACAGGGCTTACGGGCAGTACTTC. Amino acid sequence: CASSLDRAYGQYF.